The 18 T cell receptor beta chains below all came from one sample that was sequenced in a study of blood T cell repertoires in COVID-19. Profiling relied on immunoSEQ multiplex PCR, and the TCRdb table lists in-frame clones only, not all of them. In the table there are around 76,000 clones, roughly 83% of which are singletons. The sample taken for sequencing was peripheral blood. The origin of the receptors is a man aged 30 to 45 with COVID-19, enrolled during active disease.

CDR3 region: CSAVSGTLDTQYF. In DNA form, the CDR3 reads TGCAGCGCTGTTAGCGGGACCTTAGATACGCAGTATTTT. This chain uses TRBV29-1 with TRBJ2-3, with 8 bases that match TRBD2. V shed 7 bases and J 5 bases; nucleotides not matched to a gene: 8. Germline V CDR1 and CDR2: SQVTM, ANQGSEA. This CDR3 has 13 amino acids.

This clone was recorded a few times. The rearrangement links TRBV6-1 to TRBJ1-2; possibly TRBD1 for D (6 bases). V gave up 1 base and J gave up 5 bases, with 11 bases separating them. CDR3 size: 14 residues. Germline V gene sequence: CDR1 MNHNS, CDR2 SASEGT. CDR3 sequence reads: CASSEDGTFYGYTF. In nucleotides, the CDR3 is TGTGCCAGCAGTGAAGACGGGACATTTTATGGCTACACCTTC.

This clone was observed once. The chain recombines TRBV10-1 with TRBJ2-1; TRBD2 matches at 10 bases. The CDR3 has 14 residues. Germline CDR1 and CDR2: WNHNN and SYGVQD (reference sequence). J was trimmed by 9 bases and V by 5 bases; bases with no gene match: 7. In DNA form, the CDR3 reads TGCGCCAGCAGTACAGCGGGAGGGCGGGGTGAGCAGTTCTTC. Encoded protein: CASSTAGGRGEQFF.

The chain carries TRBV10-3 and TRBJ1-2; a weak D match, TRBD1 (6 bases). The V end lost 5 bases, the J end lost 6 bases, and 10 bases lay between the germline ends. Germline CDR1 is ENHRY and CDR2 is SYGVKD. CDR3 length: 12 amino acids. This chain's CDR3 is CAISRDTDGYTF. The CDR3 nucleotides are TGTGCCATCAGTAGGGACACGGATGGCTACACCTTC.

V is TRBV18 and J is TRBJ2-7, with a weak D call TRBD1 (5 bases). This CDR3 spans 17 amino acids. V lost 2 bases and J 6 bases, leaving 23 bases between the germline ends. Germline V lookup: CDR1 KGHSH, CDR2 LQKENI. The CDR3 here is CASSPNPPQGGSGEQYF. DNA of the CDR3: TGTGCCAGCTCACCAAATCCCCCCCAGGGTGGATCGGGCGAGCAGTACTTC.

Here the CDR3 reads CASSVDRGFGNTIYF. CDR3 sequence (DNA): TGTGCCAGCAGCGTCGACAGGGGGTTCGGAAACACCATATATTTT. The chain recombines TRBV11-2 with TRBJ1-3; 9 bases agree with TRBD1. Per the germline V gene, CDR1 is SGHAT and CDR2 is FQNNGV. This CDR3 spans 15 amino acids. Trimming took 5 bases from V and 4 from J; bases not matched to a gene: 6.

V is TRBV9 and J is TRBJ1-4; 7 bases are a match to TRBD1. Trimming at V came to 4 bases and at J to 5 bases, leaving 5 bases not matched to a gene. The germline gives CDR1 SGDLS, CDR2 YYNGEE. The CDR3 runs 14 residues. CDR3 sequence reads: CASSPDRTNEKLFF. DNA for the CDR3: TGTGCCAGCAGCCCGGACAGGACAAATGAAAAACTGTTTTTT.

The chain's CDR3 is CASSIGGVVTEAFF. In DNA, the CDR3 is TGTGCCAGTAGTATTGGGGGCGTGGTCACTGAAGCTTTCTTT. The rearrangement joins TRBV19 to TRBJ1-1, with D perhaps TRBD1 (6 bases). This CDR3 is 14 amino acids long. Trimming stripped 3 bases from V and 4 bases from J, with 12 bases between. Germline CDR1 LNHDA, CDR2 SQIVND (reference sequence).

This clone was seen a handful of times. This chain uses TRBV5-6 with TRBJ2-7; 10 nucleotides match TRBD1. The ends lost 5 bases at V and 2 bases at J; junction bases unmatched: 4. This CDR3 spans 14 amino acids. Germline loops: CDR1 SGHDT, CDR2 YYEEEE. This CDR3 reads CASRTGTGAYEQYF. CDR3 nucleotides: TGTGCCAGCAGAACCGGGACAGGGGCCTACGAGCAGTACTTC.

This clone was seen a single time. The J gene is TRBJ1-1, the V gene TRBV6-5, with 8 positions matching TRBD1. The junction had 7 bases not matched to a gene; V was cut back by 4 bases and J by 3 bases. This CDR3 contains 15 residues. Germline values: CDR1 MNHEY, CDR2 SVGAGI. CDR3 region: CASSWKTGADTEAFF. The CDR3 DNA follows: TGTGCCAGCAGTTGGAAGACAGGGGCGGACACTGAAGCTTTCTTT.

This clone has more than one count but fewer than ten. The chain has TRBV5-6 and TRBJ2-7; 12 bases are a match to TRBD2. With 0 bases clipped from V and 5 bases from J, the junction kept 9 bases outside the gene matches. Germline V gene sequence: CDR1 SGHDT, CDR2 YYEEEE. CDR3 length: 17 amino acids. CDR3 residues: CASSLVGPTSGSNEQYF. In DNA form, the CDR3 reads TGTGCCAGCAGCTTGGTCGGGCCGACTAGCGGGAGTAACGAGCAGTACTTC. Together with reference TRBV5-6 and TRBJ2-7, the CDR3 gives the full variable domain: DAGVTQSPTHLIKTRGQQVTLRCSPKSGHDTVSWYQQALGQGPQFIFQYYEEEERQRGNFPDRFSGHQFPNYSSELNVNALLLGDSALYLCASSLVGPTSGSNEQYFGPGTRLTVT.

The rearrangement links TRBV6-5 to TRBJ1-2; 8 bases line up with TRBD1. This CDR3 contains 15 residues. The germline V gene has CDR1 MNHEY and CDR2 SVGAGI. With 2 bases clipped from V and 7 bases from J, the junction kept 9 bases outside the gene matches. The CDR3 nucleotides read TGTGCCAGCAGTTACATCCAGGGGGCGGATAGTGGCTACACCTTC. Its protein product is CASSYIQGADSGYTF.

This clone was detected only once. The CDR3 protein is CASSHEIAKNIQYF. CDR3 in DNA: TGTGCCAGCAGCCACGAGATAGCCAAAAACATTCAGTACTTC. The chain joins TRBV11-2 to TRBJ2-4; D remains unclear. Germline CDR1 reads SGHAT; CDR2 reads FQNNGV. V was trimmed by 5 bases and J by 0 bases, leaving 8 bases between them. There are 14 residues in the CDR3.

The CDR3 here is CASSLVGQQLFF. In nucleotides, the CDR3 is TGTGCCAGCAGCTTAGTCGGACAGCAACTGTTTTTT. V usage is TRBV7-9 and J usage is TRBJ1-4; D possibly corresponds to TRBD1 (6 bases). V was pared by 1 base and J by 12 bases, with 9 bases between. The CDR3 runs 12 residues. The germline V gene encodes CDR1 SEHNR and CDR2 FQNEAQ (reference sequence).

The chain is built from TRBV6-5 and TRBJ2-7; perhaps TRBD1 as D (6 bases). V was shortened by 6 bases and J by 6 bases, with 12 bases between the two germline ends. This CDR3 contains 12 residues. Germline CDR1 is MNHEY and CDR2 is SVGAGI. The CDR3 here is CASRDSPREQYF. CDR3 nucleotide sequence: TGTGCCAGCAGGGACAGTCCGCGCGAGCAGTACTTC.

A remark on this clone: A read error may account for a junction end that differs from germline. The chain couples TRBV4-2 to TRBJ2-1; TRBD2 matches at 9 bases. This CDR3 spans 12 amino acids. The germline gives CDR1 LGHNA, CDR2 YNFKEQ. CDR3 residues: CASSPEREELFF. The CDR3 DNA reads as TGTGCCAGCAGCCCGGAGCGGGAGGAGCTGTTCTTC.

This clone has a handful of counts. The chain recombines TRBV10-2 with TRBJ2-3, with 10 bases that match TRBD2. The CDR3 totals 15 residues. V lost 6 bases to trimming and J lost 3 bases; unmatched junction nucleotides: 6. CDR1 WSHSY and CDR2 SAAADI come from the germline V gene. The CDR3 bases are TGCGCCAGCAGGCGGGCTAGCGGGAGTACAGATACGCAGTATTTT. Translation gives CASRRASGSTDTQYF.

The V call is TRBV5-1, the J call TRBJ1-1; 10 bases align to TRBD1. CDR1 and CDR2 from the germline V gene are SGHRS and YFSETQ. The CDR3 extends over 14 amino acids. After removal of 4 bases from V and 7 bases from J, the junction contained 7 bases not matched to a gene. Here the CDR3 reads CASSPRTGGSEAFF. Written as DNA, the CDR3 is TGCGCCAGCAGCCCCCGGACAGGGGGAAGTGAAGCTTTCTTT. Using reference TRBV5-1 and TRBJ1-1 for the parts outside the CDR3, the full variable domain is KAGVTQTPRYLIKTRGQQVTLSCSPISGHRSVSWYQQTPGQGLQFLFEYFSETQRNKGNFPGRFSGRQFSNSRSEMNVSTLELGDSALYLCASSPRTGGSEAFFGQGTRLTVV.